This record concerns one T cell receptor beta chain sequence. What antigen it recognizes has not been identified. No much larger clonotype is one base removed from it; base qualities were not supplied. A second Seattle source provided samples from volunteer blood donors who had recovered from COVID-19. The collaborating institutions used their own protocols to collect whole blood in K2EDTA tubes. For TCRbeta analysis, collaborators shipped samples as frozen whole blood, isolated PBMCs, or DNA extracted from either of those sample types. TCRbeta CDR3 regions were amplified from genomic DNA by means of the immunoSEQ Assay, a bias-controlled multiplex PCR. The source study handled its data this way. Nucleated cell counts per sample were estimated from amplification of reference gene primers within the assay. Sequence reads were collapsed and filtered to measure the absolute abundance of every unique TCRbeta CDR3 rearrangement. Productive Simpson clonality was computed per sample as the square root of Simpson's diversity index over productive rearrangements. TCRdb provides this immuneACCESS table in a form limited to in-frame rearrangements. Some clones are lacking; in checked studies, under half of them reflect an unresolved V gene, and why the rest are absent is not known. V and J calls plus clone size are reproduced from that table; the DNA served to infer D and trimming. Counted in this sample were fewer than 200,000 clones; about 85% of them appeared once. The ten top clones hold about 1.2% of the sample.

The CDR3 runs 14 residues from the cysteine to the phenylalanine. CDR3 DNA only is kept here, 42 bases in frame from base 1. The germline V gene yields KGHDR for CDR1 and SFDVKD for CDR2. Germline trimming: 3 bases from V, 5 bases from J; junction bases outside gene matches: 3. These data originate in a study of blood T cell repertoires in COVID-19 (dated by TCRdb to between 2020 and 2021). In the study overall: The collaborator samples originated in the United States, Italy and Spain and spanned the acute and convalescent phases of COVID-19. The material from the prospective study consisted of cDNA or gDNA derived from T cells, B-cell-depleted T cells, or PBMCs. The dataset comprised deeply sampled blood TCRbeta repertoires from subjects exposed to, actively infected with, or recovered from COVID-19. The repertoires were made available in a free public database intended to serve as a resource for research on the immune response to SARS-CoV-2. Samples were obtained from the ongoing ImmuneRACE study (first 160 participants) and from about 1,300 subjects provided by 6 global collaborators. Nearly every sample came with metadata listing a de-identified subject ID, COVID-19 status, age in years and sex. Where available, HLA class I and class II types were taken from metadata supplied by the sample provider and were not determined by assay-based typing. Study-level results and caveats: The quantity of clinical and demographic metadata differed by source and by participant and was supplied without curation.

This sequence uses TRBV24-1 and TRBJ2-5; the central 9 bases match TRBD2. The TCR was taken from a man aged 55 to 70 who had recovered from COVID-19. The sample comprised peripheral blood. The nucleotides are TGTGCCACCAGTGATCGGACTAGCGTGGAGACCCAGTACTTC. Its coded protein is CATSDRTSVETQYF.